This is a list of T cell receptor beta chains from one sample in a study of T cell responses to AZD1222 COVID-19 vaccine. Repertoires were generated with immunoSEQ multiplex PCR, while TCRdb's copy carries only in-frame clones and drops some. This table has under 55,000 clones, about 88% appearing once. The material sequenced was peripheral blood, taken on day 0 of AZD1222 vaccination. These receptors were collected from an adult in good health. The CDR3 runs from the conserved cysteine through the conserved F or W. D genes are given only for firm matches. The listing skips clone size in some rows; elsewhere it reads once, few, many or a size class.

J gene: TRBJ2-7
V gene: TRBV28
D gene: TRBD2
clone size: -
CDR3 DNA: TGTGCCAGCAGTCTCCCAGGACTAGCGGGAGGCGAGCAGTACTTC
CDR3 protein: CASSLPGLAGGEQYF

J gene: TRBJ1-1
V gene: TRBV12-3/TRBV12-4
D gene: -
clone size: -
CDR3 DNA: TGTGCCAGCCGTAAGGGGAACACTGAAGCTTTCTTT
CDR3 protein: CASRKGNTEAFF

J gene: TRBJ2-1
V gene: TRBV13
D gene: TRBD2
clone size: -
CDR3 DNA: TGTGCCAGCAGCGTACTAAGGGGACTAGCGTTCCGGGAGCAGTTCTTC
CDR3 protein: CASSVLRGLAFREQFF

J gene: TRBJ1-2
V gene: TRBV24-1
D gene: -
clone size: -
CDR3 DNA: TGTGCCACCAGTGAGTCCAGGGTGAGGGATGGCTACACCTTC
CDR3 protein: CATSESRVRDGYTF

J gene: TRBJ2-1
V gene: TRBV7-9
D gene: -
clone size: -
CDR3 DNA: TGTGCCAGCAGCTTTAATACTTACAATGAGCAGTTCTTC
CDR3 protein: CASSFNTYNEQFF

J gene: TRBJ1-1
V gene: TRBV5-1
D gene: TRBD1
clone size: -
CDR3 DNA: TGCGCCAGCAGCTTTGCAGGGGGCGTTGAAGCTTTCTTT
CDR3 protein: CASSFAGGVEAFF

J gene: TRBJ2-7
V gene: TRBV24-1
D gene: TRBD1
clone size: -
CDR3 DNA: TGTGCCACCAGTGATATCACCGGGACAGGGACCTACGAGCAGTACTTC
CDR3 protein: CATSDITGTGTYEQYF

J gene: TRBJ2-7
V gene: TRBV5-1
D gene: -
clone size: -
CDR3 DNA: TGCGCCAGCAGCAGAAGGACAACTAGCTACGAGCAGTACTTC
CDR3 protein: CASSRRTTSYEQYF

J gene: TRBJ2-7
V gene: TRBV6-1
D gene: TRBD1
clone size: -
CDR3 DNA: TGTGCCAGCAGTGCGACCTCAGGGGGCAGGACCTACGAGCAGTACTTC
CDR3 protein: CASSATSGGRTYEQYF

J gene: TRBJ2-5
V gene: TRBV15
D gene: TRBD2
clone size: few
CDR3 DNA: TGTGCCACCAGCAAGGGAGCGGGGGCCGGGGAGACCCAGTACTTC
CDR3 protein: CATSKGAGAGETQYF

J gene: TRBJ2-5
V gene: TRBV5-1
D gene: -
clone size: -
CDR3 DNA: TGCGCCAGCAGTTTTAGACCCGATCATCCTAATCAAGAGACCCAGTACTTC
CDR3 protein: CASSFRPDHPNQETQYF

J gene: TRBJ1-5
V gene: TRBV4-1
D gene: TRBD1
clone size: -
CDR3 DNA: TGCGCCAGCAGCCTGTTCGGGACAGGGGGCGCGGGTAGCAATCAGCCCCAGCATTTT
CDR3 protein: CASSLFGTGGAGSNQPQHF

J gene: TRBJ1-2
V gene: TRBV5-1
D gene: TRBD1
clone size: -
CDR3 DNA: TGCGCCAGCAGCTTGGCGGGACAGGGGGCGTCTGGCTACACCTTC
CDR3 protein: CASSLAGQGASGYTF

J gene: TRBJ2-7
V gene: TRBV6-6
D gene: -
clone size: -
CDR3 DNA: TGTGCCAGCACAGTGTGGGGGAGCGGACCCGACAACGAGCAGTACTTC
CDR3 protein: CASTVWGSGPDNEQYF

J gene: TRBJ2-1
V gene: TRBV10-3
D gene: TRBD2
clone size: -
CDR3 DNA: TGTGCCATCAGTGGGGGTCTGGGCACTAGCGGGGTATATAATGAGCAGTTCTTC
CDR3 protein: CAISGGLGTSGVYNEQFF

J gene: TRBJ1-6
V gene: TRBV5-1
D gene: -
clone size: -
CDR3 DNA: TGCGCCAGCAGCTTGGGGTCAGGGACGAATTCACCCCTCCACTTT
CDR3 protein: CASSLGSGTNSPLHF

J gene: TRBJ2-1
V gene: TRBV5-4
D gene: -
clone size: once
CDR3 DNA: TGTGCCAGCAGCACCACGGGCGTGAATGAGCAGTTCTTC
CDR3 protein: CASSTTGVNEQFF

J gene: TRBJ1-6
V gene: TRBV11-2
D gene: TRBD1
clone size: -
CDR3 DNA: TGTGCCAGCAGCTCCGACAGGGGGACCTCATCCCTCCACTTT
CDR3 protein: CASSSDRGTSSLHF

J gene: TRBJ1-1
V gene: TRBV28
D gene: -
clone size: -
CDR3 DNA: TGTGCCAGCCACCCTCAGGGCTCTGAAGCTTTCTTT
CDR3 protein: CASHPQGSEAFF

J gene: TRBJ2-3
V gene: TRBV29-1
D gene: TRBD2
clone size: -
CDR3 DNA: TGCAGCGTTCTAGGGAGGGGAGATACGCAGTATTTT
CDR3 protein: CSVLGRGDTQYF

J gene: TRBJ1-1
V gene: TRBV5-1
D gene: -
clone size: -
CDR3 DNA: TGCGCCAGCAGCTTGGTAAGCCTGAACACTGAAGCTTTCTTT
CDR3 protein: CASSLVSLNTEAFF

J gene: TRBJ1-5
V gene: TRBV25-1
D gene: TRBD1
clone size: -
CDR3 DNA: TGTGCCAGTGGGACAGGGGGCGCGAGGGATCAGCCCCAGCATTTT
CDR3 protein: CASGTGGARDQPQHF

J gene: TRBJ2-7
V gene: TRBV7-8
D gene: -
clone size: -
CDR3 DNA: TGTGCCAGCAGCCCCCACGCCTACGAGCAGTACTTC
CDR3 protein: CASSPHAYEQYF

J gene: TRBJ1-5
V gene: TRBV7-2
D gene: -
clone size: -
CDR3 DNA: TGTGCCAGCAGGAAGAAGAATCAGCCCCAGCATTTT
CDR3 protein: CASRKKNQPQHF

J gene: TRBJ2-5
V gene: TRBV20-1
D gene: -
clone size: -
CDR3 DNA: TGCAGTGCTAGGCCTCAAGAGACCCAGTACTTC
CDR3 protein: CSARPQETQYF

J gene: TRBJ2-1
V gene: TRBV2
D gene: TRBD2
clone size: -
CDR3 DNA: TGTGCCAGCAACTCCCGGGGGGGAGACAATGAGCAGTTCTTC
CDR3 protein: CASNSRGGDNEQFF

J gene: TRBJ1-2
V gene: TRBV5-4
D gene: -
clone size: -
CDR3 DNA: TGTGCCAGCAGCCGAGACAGGATTTATGGCTACACCTTC
CDR3 protein: CASSRDRIYGYTF

J gene: TRBJ1-2
V gene: TRBV5-6
D gene: TRBD1
clone size: -
CDR3 DNA: TGTGCCAGCAGCCGTGACAGGGGGCCGGGCTACACCTTC
CDR3 protein: CASSRDRGPGYTF

J gene: TRBJ2-5
V gene: TRBV11-3
D gene: TRBD2
clone size: -
CDR3 DNA: TGTGCCAGCAGCGCGGGACTAGCGGGAGGTGGGAAGGAGACCCAGTACTTC
CDR3 protein: CASSAGLAGGGKETQYF

J gene: TRBJ1-3
V gene: TRBV12-3/TRBV12-4
D gene: TRBD1
clone size: -
CDR3 DNA: TGTGCCAGTGACGACAGGGTTGGAAACACCATATATTTT
CDR3 protein: CASDDRVGNTIYF

J gene: TRBJ2-1
V gene: TRBV19
D gene: TRBD2
clone size: -
CDR3 DNA: TGTGCCTCCGCCGGGACTAGCGGGTACAATGAGCAGTTCTTC
CDR3 protein: CASAGTSGYNEQFF

J gene: TRBJ2-2
V gene: TRBV4-2
D gene: TRBD1
clone size: -
CDR3 DNA: TGTGCCAGCAGCCAGGACCACAGGGGGCTAGGCACCGGGGAGCTGTTTTTT
CDR3 protein: CASSQDHRGLGTGELFF

J gene: TRBJ2-2
V gene: TRBV25-1
D gene: -
clone size: -
CDR3 DNA: TGTGCCAGCATTGGTCGGGTAGCGAGCGGGGAGCTGTTTTTT
CDR3 protein: CASIGRVASGELFF